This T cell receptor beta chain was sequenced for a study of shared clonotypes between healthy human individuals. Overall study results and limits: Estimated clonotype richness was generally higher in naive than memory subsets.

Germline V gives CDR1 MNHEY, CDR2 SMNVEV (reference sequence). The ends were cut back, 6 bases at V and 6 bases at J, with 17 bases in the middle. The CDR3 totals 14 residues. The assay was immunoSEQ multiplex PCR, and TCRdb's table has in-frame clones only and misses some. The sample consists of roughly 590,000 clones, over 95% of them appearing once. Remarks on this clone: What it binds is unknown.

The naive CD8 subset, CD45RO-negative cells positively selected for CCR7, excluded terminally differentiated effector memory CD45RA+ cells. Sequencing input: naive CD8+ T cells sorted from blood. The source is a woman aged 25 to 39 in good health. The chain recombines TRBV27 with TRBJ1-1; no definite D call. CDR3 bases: TGTGCCAGCAGCCGAGTCGGTGGCGTCTCTGAAGCTTTCTTT. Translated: CASSRVGGVSEAFF.